This T cell receptor (beta chain) was identified in a study of control samples from healthy donors and cancer patients. CDR3 length: 14 amino acids. Germline CDR1 and CDR2: SGDLS and YYNGEE. With 3 bases removed from V and 4 bases from J, the gap between germline ends came to 13 bases. Repertoires were generated with immunoSEQ multiplex PCR, while TCRdb's copy carries only in-frame clones and drops some. The data hold around 140,000 clones, with about nine tenths observed a single time. This receptor was obtained from a young man in good health. The chain uses TRBV9 and TRBJ1-2; maybe TRBD1 (6 bases). The specimen was blood. CDR3 bases: TGTGCCAGCAGCGCGAACAGGGATAGCTATGGCTACACCTTC. Its translation is CASSANRDSYGYTF.